A few counts support the clone carrying this T cell receptor beta chain. Isolated RNA was reverse transcribed in full, so expressed TCRB transcripts were sequenced. Profiled with immunoSEQ multiplex PCR; TCRdb holds only in-frame clones, not every one. Of 900,000 or so clones listed, under 20% were seen once; the top ten hold 0.02% to 0.025%. This sample was included in a study of beta chain features in type 1 diabetes. The ends were cut back, 7 bases at V and 2 bases at J, with 12 bases in the middle. In germline, CDR1 is SGHNT, CDR2 YYREEE (reference sequence). The length of the CDR3 is 13 residues.

The chain employs TRBV5-4 and TRBJ2-5; D might be TRBD2 (6 bases). Material: naive CD4+ T cells from blood. The TCR originated in a woman aged 18-30 years in good health. The CDR3 DNA follows: TGTGCCAGCCGGATCGGGACTCAAGAGACCCAGTACTTC. Encoded protein: CASRIGTQETQYF.